Following are 21 T cell receptor beta chains from one sample sequenced in a study of blood T cell repertoires in COVID-19. The assay was immunoSEQ multiplex PCR, and TCRdb's table has in-frame clones only and misses some. Among some 340,000 clones listed, around four fifths were seen once. Sequencing was carried out using peripheral blood. The receptors come from a man aged 25 to 40 with active or convalescent COVID-19.

CDR3 nucleotide sequence: TGCGCCAGCAGCTTCCTTACAGGGCTGAGTTCACCCCTCCACTTT. Protein sequence: CASSFLTGLSSPLHF. The V call is TRBV5-1, the J call TRBJ1-6; possible D gene TRBD1, 6 bases. CDR1 is SGHRS, CDR2 YFSETQ, per germline. Trimming took off 2 bases at V and 9 bases at J, with 15 bases between the two ends. The CDR3 is made up of 15 amino acids.

The V call is TRBV7-6, the J call TRBJ2-2; D remains unclear. Germline CDR1 is SGHVS and CDR2 is FNYEAQ. This CDR3 comprises 16 residues. Deletions cut 1 base from V and 4 bases from J, with 13 bases between. CDR3 DNA: TGTGCCAGCAGCTTAGACAGCCGGCGTCTCACCGGGGAGCTGTTTTTT. Its protein is CASSLDSRRLTGELFF.

The chain recombines TRBV5-5 with TRBJ1-2, with a weak D call TRBD1 (6 bases). There are 12 residues in the CDR3. From germline, CDR1 is SGHKS and CDR2 YYEKEE (reference sequence). The V gene lost 2 bases and the J gene lost 8 bases, with 10 bases spanning the gap. CDR3 in DNA: TGTGCCAGCAGCTTCGAGGGGGAAGGCTACACCTTC. It is translated as CASSFEGEGYTF.

The chain has TRBV5-1 and TRBJ2-5; maybe TRBD2 (5 bases). Germline CDR1 reads SGHRS; CDR2 reads YFSETQ. V was shortened by 4 bases and J by 2 bases, with 9 bases between the two germline ends. This CDR3 spans 13 amino acids. CDR3 protein: CASSVGLQETQYF. The CDR3 bases are TGCGCCAGCAGCGTCGGACTTCAAGAGACCCAGTACTTC.

The V gene is TRBV7-3, the J gene TRBJ1-1, with TRBD1 matching over 7 bases. V lost 6 bases to trimming and J lost 1 base; unmatched junction nucleotides: 8. The CDR3 extends over 15 amino acids. CDR1 SGHTA and CDR2 FQGTGA come from the germline V gene. The CDR3 coding sequence is TGTGCCAGCAGGCCAACAGGGGAGCAGAACACTGAAGCTTTCTTT. Translating gives CASRPTGEQNTEAFF.

V is TRBV3-1 (or the pseudogene TRBV3-2) and J is TRBJ2-1; D might be TRBD2 (6 bases). The CDR3 length is 12 residues. Germline V CDR1 and CDR2: LGHDT, YNNKEL (reference sequence). V lost 3 bases and J 7 bases, leaving 7 bases between the germline ends. The CDR3 DNA sequence: TGTGCCAGCAGCCATGGGGGGAATGAGCAGTTCTTC. Protein sequence: CASSHGGNEQFF.

V gene TRBV20-1 combines with J gene TRBJ2-3, with TRBD2 matching over 7 bases. This CDR3 comprises 14 residues. From germline, CDR1 is DFQATT and CDR2 SNEGSKA (reference sequence). V gave up 3 bases and J gave up 6 bases; unmatched junction bases: 9. CDR3 residues: CSASAGRRGDTQYF. DNA of the CDR3: TGCAGTGCTAGTGCCGGGAGGAGAGGTGATACGCAGTATTTT.

This clone was counted only a few times. The chain recombines TRBV6-5 with TRBJ1-5; 10 bases agree with TRBD1. V dropped 5 bases and J dropped 6; count of bases not matched to a gene: 7. CDR3 length equals 15 residues. Germline CDR1 reads MNHEY; CDR2 reads SVGAGI. The CDR3 nucleotides are TGTGCCAGCAGTCAGACAGGGGGCTGGGGTCAGCCCCAGCATTTT. Amino acid sequence: CASSQTGGWGQPQHF.

The gene calls are TRBV12-3 or TRBV12-4 and TRBJ1-2, with TRBD1 matching 11 bases. This CDR3 has 13 residues. Trimming cost V 4 bases and J 8 bases; bases outside gene matches: 3. The CDR3 reads CASSWGQGGGYTF. The CDR3, as DNA: TGTGCCAGCAGTTGGGGACAGGGGGGCGGCTACACCTTC.

DNA for the CDR3: TGTGCCAGCAGGTCCGACAGGGTCTTTGGAAACACCATATATTTT. It translates to CASRSDRVFGNTIYF. V is TRBV7-2 and J is TRBJ1-3; 7 bases match TRBD1. Germline V gives CDR1 SGHTA, CDR2 FQGNSA. The junction had 8 bases not matched to a gene; V was cut back by 6 bases and J by 3 bases. CDR3 length: 15 residues.

This clone showed up just a few times. V gene TRBV9 combines with J gene TRBJ2-7, with D possibly being TRBD2 (5 bases). Looked up from germline, CDR1 is SGDLS and CDR2 is YYNGEE. This CDR3 region has 15 residues. V shed 0 bases and J shed 0 bases, with 10 bases lying between them. The CDR3 DNA follows: TGTGCCAGCAGCGTAGGAGCTAGCATCTCCTACGAGCAGTACTTC. Protein: CASSVGASISYEQYF.

There are a few counts of this clone. The V and J genes are TRBV5-4 and TRBJ2-2; D is possibly TRBD1 (6 bases). The germline V and J ends were trimmed by 0 bases and 4 bases, with 10 bases remaining between them. The CDR3 covers 15 residues. Germline assignment: CDR1 SGHNT and CDR2 YYREEE (reference sequence). CDR3 region: CASSLGGRGTGELFF. The DNA for the CDR3 is TGTGCCAGCAGCTTGGGGGGGCGCGGCACCGGGGAGCTGTTTTTT.

The rearrangement links TRBV4-1 to TRBJ2-7; weak D call: TRBD2 (5 bases). Germline V gene lookup returns CDR1 MGHRA and CDR2 YSYEKL. V lost 6 bases, J lost 3 bases, and 12 bases lay in between. The CDR3 has 13 residues. The CDR3 here is CASRRLGGYEQYF. The CDR3 nucleotides read TGCGCCAGCAGAAGACTTGGAGGCTACGAGCAGTACTTC.

The gene calls are TRBV18 and TRBJ2-1, with 10 bases that match TRBD1. The V segment lost 3 bases and the J segment 8 bases; nucleotides outside the gene matches: 7. The CDR3 has 15 residues. Germline V gives CDR1 KGHSH, CDR2 LQKENI. CDR3 residues: CASSPSGTGVHEQFF. CDR3 coding DNA: TGTGCCAGCTCACCGAGCGGGACAGGGGTTCATGAGCAGTTCTTC.

This clone was recorded once. J is TRBJ2-1 and V is TRBV27; D not certain. Trimming took 5 bases from V and 6 from J, leaving 17 bases between them. Germline lookup yields CDR1 MNHEY and CDR2 SMNVEV (reference sequence). The CDR3 extends over 15 amino acids. Written as DNA, the CDR3 is TGTGCCAGCAGTCCCCAGCGAGAGATAACCAATGAGCAGTTCTTC. This translates into CASSPQREITNEQFF.

V is TRBV29-1 and J is TRBJ2-3; 10 bases are shared with TRBD2. CDR3 length: 15 residues. Germline CDR1 SQVTM, CDR2 ANQGSEA. V lost 4 bases and J lost 1; bases outside the gene matches: 5. In DNA form, the CDR3 reads TGCAGCGTTGCGGAGCGGGGGGGAGGCACAGATACGCAGTATTTT. Protein product: CSVAERGGGTDTQYF.

In nucleotides, the CDR3 is TGTGCCAGCAGTATGAACAGGGGGGGAAGCTATGGCTACACCTTC. This encodes CASSMNRGGSYGYTF. This chain connects TRBV27 to TRBJ1-2; TRBD1 matches 8 bases. The CDR3 extends over 15 amino acids. The junction had 9 bases not matched to a gene; V was cut back by 5 bases and J by 4 bases. CDR1 is MNHEY and CDR2 is SMNVEV in the germline V gene (reference sequence).

The V gene is TRBV5-8, the J gene TRBJ1-2; D ambiguous. The germline V gene encodes CDR1 SGHTS and CDR2 YDEGEE. The CDR3 sequence is 12 residues long. V dropped 0 bases and J dropped 7 bases, with 7 bases sitting between them. The CDR3, as DNA: TGTGCCAGCAGCTTGGTAATAGCTGGCTACACCTTC. It translates to CASSLVIAGYTF.

The genes are TRBV9 and TRBJ2-2; D is perhaps TRBD1 (6 bases). Trimming removed 6 bases from V and 2 bases from J, with 14 bases in between. Germline V gene sequence: CDR1 SGDLS, CDR2 YYNGEE. This CDR3 has 15 amino acids. For the CDR3, the DNA is TGTGCCAGCACCGACTCGGGACAAAACACCGGGGAGCTGTTTTTT. Residues: CASTDSGQNTGELFF.

This chain uses TRBV28 with TRBJ2-2; 8 bases align to TRBD2. Germline CDR1 reads MDHEN; CDR2 reads SYDVKM. CDR3 length equals 16 residues. The V segment lost 3 bases and the J segment 4 bases; nucleotides outside the gene matches: 7. The CDR3 DNA follows: TGTGCCAGCAGTTTGCCGGGAGGGCCAATCACCGGGGAGCTGTTTTTT. It yields the protein CASSLPGGPITGELFF.

The gene calls are TRBV6-1 and TRBJ1-5; 7 nucleotides match TRBD1. This CDR3 has 16 residues. The junction had 12 bases not matched to a gene; V was cut back by 3 bases and J by 7 bases. Looked up from germline, CDR1 is MNHNS and CDR2 is SASEGT. CDR3: CASSEGWLRGQQPQHF. The CDR3 DNA is TGTGCCAGCAGTGAGGGTTGGTTAAGGGGGCAACAGCCCCAGCATTTT.